This T cell receptor (beta chain) emerged from a study of blood T cell repertoires in COVID-19. Turning to the study itself: The United States, Italy and Spain supplied acute and convalescent COVID-19 samples. PBMCs, B-cell-depleted T cells, or T cells were the source of the cDNA or gDNA that made up the material.

Germline CDR1 is MGHRA and CDR2 is YSYEKL. The CDR3 totals 16 residues. Losses at the gene ends were 1 base for V and 3 bases for J; bases not matched to a gene: 4. Original analysis: Estimates of nucleated cell counts were drawn from the amplification of reference gene primers. The table came from immunoSEQ multiplex PCR; TCRdb's copy has only in-frame clones and leaves some out. V and J calls and clone size are given by that table; D and trimming were obtained from the DNA. This table has roughly 100,000 clones, around 86% appearing once. The material sequenced was peripheral blood. This clonotype was sampled from an older man with acute or convalescent COVID-19. The chain links TRBV4-1 to TRBJ1-3; TRBD1 aligns across 9 bases. The CDR3 reads CASSQAGTGFGNTIYF. The CDR3 DNA reads as TGCGCCAGCAGCCAAGCCGGGACAGGGTTTGGAAACACCATATATTTT.